This T cell receptor beta chain is from a study of persistence of HIV-infected CD4 T cells. V lost 0 bases, J lost 2 bases, and 6 bases lay in between. Germline values: CDR1 SEHNR, CDR2 FQNEAQ (reference sequence). The CDR3 runs 14 residues. Study results and limitations: Antigen-responding cells were enriched for degenerate expanded CDR3beta sequences.

Regarding this clone: Antigen specificity is unknown.

This was the immunoSEQ version 4 assay in survey mode. Here immunoSEQ multiplex PCR was the method, and the copy in TCRdb shows in-frame clones only, minus some. Of about 27,000 clones in the sample, under 80% were seen once. Overlapping HIV-1 Gag 15-mer peptides at 0.8 to 1 ug per peptide per mL were used. Responding CD4+ T cells were sorted by upregulation of both CD40 ligand and CD69. For roughly 19 hours, CD8-depleted PBMCs received anti-CD28/CD49d costimulation, a CD40-blocking antibody and enfuvirtide. The TCR originated in an adult man with HIV who was CMV-seropositive. Specimen: CD4+ T cells sorted from PBMCs after approximately 19-hour stimulation, collected from a patient who received antiretroviral therapy. This sequence joins TRBV7-9 and TRBJ2-3; D uncertain. The CDR3 coding sequence is TGTGCCAGCAGCTTAGCGTGGGCCACAGATACGCAGTATTTT. Its translation is CASSLAWATDTQYF.